The rows below give T cell receptor beta chains drawn from one sample of a study of OX40 agonist ivuxolimab in advanced cancers. Repertoires were generated with immunoSEQ multiplex PCR, while TCRdb's copy carries only in-frame clones and drops some. The table lists under 45,000 clones, 81% of them singletons, with over 2.5% in the top ten. The source material was CD4+ or CD8+ T cells sorted from blood, sampled in a trial of the OX40 agonist ivuxolimab. Receptors originate from an adult with an advanced solid tumor such as melanoma, head and neck, liver or kidney cancer. Each CDR3 is given with its conserved first and last residue. The D gene is left open where the match is weak. Clone size, where shown, is once, few, many, or a class for clones that have expanded.

j_gene,v_gene,d_gene,len,abundance,CDR3aa,CDR3nt
TRBJ2-1,TRBV5-1,NA,15,few,CASSLAPGANNEQFF,TGCGCCAGCAGCTTAGCACCCGGGGCTAACAATGAGCAGTTCTTC
TRBJ1-2,TRBV4-1,NA,12,once,CASSQENYGYTF,TGCGCCAGCAGCCAAGAAAATTATGGCTACACCTTC
TRBJ1-1,TRBV18,NA,12,few,CASSQGGTEAFF,TGTGCCAGCTCACAGGGAGGCACTGAAGCTTTCTTT
TRBJ2-7,TRBV5-6,NA,16,NA,CASSHFRTLGGYEQYF,TGTGCCAGCAGCCATTTTCGCACCCTGGGAGGTTACGAGCAGTACTTC
TRBJ2-5,TRBV25-1,TRBD2,15,NA,CASSEWGGLGETQYF,TGTGCCAGCAGTGAGTGGGGTGGACTAGGGGAGACCCAGTACTTC
TRBJ2-1,TRBV7-7,TRBD2,13,NA,CASSTSGRNEQFF,TGTGCTAGCAGTACTAGCGGGAGAAATGAGCAGTTCTTC
TRBJ1-3,TRBV11-3,NA,17,NA,CASSLNPPGRAGNTIYF,TGTGCCAGCAGCTTAAACCCCCCGGGCAGGGCTGGAAACACCATATATTTT
TRBJ2-2,TRBV2,NA,16,NA,CASSHPPGSTAGELFF,TGTGCCAGCAGTCATCCCCCAGGATCCACCGCCGGGGAGCTGTTTTTT
TRBJ2-5,TRBV7-9,TRBD2,15,NA,CASSLKAGGGETQYF,TGTGCCAGCAGCTTAAAAGCGGGAGGAGGAGAGACCCAGTACTTC
TRBJ1-2,TRBV10-2,NA,12,few,CASSQIRYGYTF,TGCGCCAGCAGTCAGATACGGTATGGCTACACCTTC
TRBJ2-1,TRBV5-5,NA,16,NA,CASSLERLAGRDEQFF,TGTGCCAGCAGCTTGGAGAGACTTGCGGGAAGGGATGAGCAGTTCTTC
TRBJ1-1,TRBV9,NA,14,NA,CASSPRVENTEAFF,TGTGCCAGCAGCCCCAGGGTCGAGAACACTGAAGCTTTCTTT
TRBJ2-2,TRBV7-6,NA,15,NA,CASSSDGLNTGELFF,TGTGCCAGCAGCTCGGACGGACTCAACACCGGGGAGCTGTTTTTT
TRBJ2-1,TRBV7-3,NA,15,NA,CASSLTRTNYNEQFF,TGTGCCAGCAGCTTAACGCGGACTAACTACAATGAGCAGTTCTTC
TRBJ2-5,TRBV27,NA,15,NA,CASSTPHNNPGDQYF,TGTGCCAGCAGCACCCCCCACAACAACCCCGGAGACCAGTACTTC
TRBJ1-4,TRBV5-8,TRBD1,14,NA,CASSFSGGWEKLFF,TGTGCCAGCAGCTTCTCAGGGGGCTGGGAAAAACTGTTTTTT
TRBJ2-3,TRBV4-1,NA,14,NA,CASSTLLGADTQYF,TGCGCCAGCAGCACCCTTTTGGGCGCGGATACGCAGTATTTT
TRBJ2-5,TRBV18,NA,15,NA,CASSPNSRLPGTQYF,TGTGCCAGCTCACCAAATTCACGGCTCCCGGGGACCCAGTACTTC